This T cell receptor beta chain was sequenced for a study of blood T cells in healthy people across ages. Broader study findings: Donor CMV status, an unknown factor, possibly confounded changes in expanded clonotypes. Roughly linearly, TCR beta diversity per million T cells fell as age increased.

Remarks on this clonotype: What it binds is unknown.

Germline loops: CDR1 SGHVS, CDR2 FQNEAQ. V lost 4 bases and J 0 bases, leaving 7 bases between the germline ends. This CDR3 contains 14 residues. Healthy individuals of Caucasian origin from Russia, aged roughly 6 to 90, served as donors. A J-beta primer mix and a sample-barcoded 5' primer were used in a second PCR of roughly 7 to 12 cycles. With 12 random nucleotides, a template-switch adaptor tagged each individual cDNA molecule. TCRdb recomputed calls from the 5' RACE reads with MiXCR, one row per CDR3 protein. This table has 1.5 million or so distinct CDR3 sequences, roughly 40% appearing once. The clonotype originates from a woman younger than 30 in good health. Sequencing was carried out using blood. The chain recombines TRBV7-8 with TRBJ1-5; no firm D call. The CDR3 reads CASSSMNSNQPQHF. CDR3 sequence (DNA): TGTGCCAGCAGCTCAATGAATAGCAATCAGCCCCAGCATTTT.